The source of this T cell receptor (beta chain) is a study of shared clonotypes between healthy human individuals. Study-level background: CD8 memory received one plate per donor, CD8 naive two, CD4 memory three and CD4 naive three. Findings and limits, study-wide: Apart from blood, nothing was sampled; tissue repertoires likely differ. The study generally estimated greater richness for naive than memory subsets. Across a handful of donors, naive CD4 shared approximately 4.5%, naive CD8 over 3%, memory CD4 roughly 2.4%, memory CD8 more than 0.35%.

The method was immunoSEQ multiplex PCR; TCRdb's version includes in-frame clones alone and lacks a portion of them. The sample yields under 2.5 million clones, around 93% seen once. With regard to this clone: What it binds is not known.

The CDR3 loop spans 13 amino acids. Germline V lookup: CDR1 SGDLS, CDR2 YYNGEE. Trimming shortened V by 5 bases and J by 4 bases, and 12 bases separated the two germline ends. The genes are TRBV9 and TRBJ2-5, with D possibly being TRBD1 or TRBD2 (5 bases each). The sequence was obtained from a man between 18 and 29 years old in good health. Some clones in this sample may be carry-over from other donors' samples. Sequenced sample: naive CD4+ T cells from PBMCs. Subset here: CD45RA+ positively selected. The DNA of the CDR3 is TGTGCCAGCAGTCAGAGGGGTTTAGAGACCCAGTACTTC. This codes for CASSQRGLETQYF.